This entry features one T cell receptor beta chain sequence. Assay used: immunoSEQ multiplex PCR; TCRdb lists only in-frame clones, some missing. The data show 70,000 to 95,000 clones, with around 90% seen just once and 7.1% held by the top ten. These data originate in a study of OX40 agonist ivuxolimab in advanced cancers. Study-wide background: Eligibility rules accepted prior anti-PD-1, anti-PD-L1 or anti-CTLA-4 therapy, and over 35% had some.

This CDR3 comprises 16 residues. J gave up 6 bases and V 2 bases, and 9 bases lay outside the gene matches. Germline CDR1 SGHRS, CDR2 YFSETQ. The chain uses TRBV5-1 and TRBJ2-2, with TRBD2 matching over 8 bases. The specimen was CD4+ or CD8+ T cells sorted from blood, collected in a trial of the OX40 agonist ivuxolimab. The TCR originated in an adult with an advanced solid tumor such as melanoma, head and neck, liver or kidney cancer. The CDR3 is CASSLTSGSFSGELFF. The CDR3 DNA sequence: TGCGCCAGCAGCTTAACGAGCGGGAGTTTTTCCGGGGAGCTGTTTTTT.